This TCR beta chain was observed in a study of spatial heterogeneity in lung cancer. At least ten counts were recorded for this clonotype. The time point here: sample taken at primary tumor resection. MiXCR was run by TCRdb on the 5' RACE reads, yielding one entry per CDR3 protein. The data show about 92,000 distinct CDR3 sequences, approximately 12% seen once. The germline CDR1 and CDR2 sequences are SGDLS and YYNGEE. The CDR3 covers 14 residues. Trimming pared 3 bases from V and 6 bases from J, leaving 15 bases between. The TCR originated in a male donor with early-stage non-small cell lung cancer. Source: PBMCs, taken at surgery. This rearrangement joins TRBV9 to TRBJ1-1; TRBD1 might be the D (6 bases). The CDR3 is CASSARAGVPEAFF. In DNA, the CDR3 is TGTGCCAGCAGCGCCCGTGCAGGGGTCCCTGAAGCTTTCTTT.